Given below is one T cell receptor beta chain in context. The V end was cut by 4 bases, the J end by 4 bases, with 3 bases between. CDR3 length: 11 amino acids. Per the germline V gene, CDR1 is SEHNR and CDR2 is FQNEAQ (reference sequence). The study drew participants aged about 18 to 89 years from 20 to 30 US areas. This specimen comes from a study of blood T cell repertoires in COVID-19. The assay was immunoSEQ multiplex PCR, and TCRdb's table has in-frame clones only and misses some. The repertoire includes around 130,000 clones, less than 90% of them detected once, and 15% to 20% sits in the top ten.

The chain employs TRBV7-9 and TRBJ2-3; D remains ambiguous. The sequence derives from a man aged 25 to 40 who had recovered from COVID-19. Sequencing input: PBMCs or T cells enriched from blood (not recorded which). The CDR3 DNA reads as TGTGCCAGCAGCTCGGCAGATACGCAGTATTTT. It encodes CASSSADTQYF.